The clone carrying this T cell receptor beta chain was recorded at least ten times. Its antigen is still unknown. This record belongs to a study of T-cell reconstitution after alpha-beta-depleted transplantation in children. Preparing the TCRbeta library involved the use of unique molecular identifiers. From the PCR reads, TCRdb called clonotypes with MiXCR, one entry per CDR3 protein. The table has about 97,000 distinct CDR3 sequences, under 9% seen once. This CDR3 is built from 10 residues. V was clipped by 3 bases and J by 3 bases, with 3 bases between them. Germline V lookup: CDR1 DFQATT, CDR2 SNEGSKA (reference sequence). Study results and limitations: Newly generated T cells supplied most T-cell counts and diversity one year post-transplant. It was reported that alpha-beta T cells came from several hundred expanded graft clones (about two months after transplant). Surviving recipient T cells and thymic progenitors accounted for the high day-60 TCRbeta diversity observed in some patients.

V and J are TRBV20-1 and TRBJ2-7; D uncertain. The clonotype was recovered from a boy aged 2-9 years with acute lymphoblastic leukemia, due to receive a stem cell transplant. The material was PBMCs, obtained before TCRalphabeta/CD19-depleted stem cell transplant. CDR3 loop: CSASNYEQYF. The DNA for the CDR3 is TGCAGTGCTAGCAACTACGAGCAGTACTTC.